This T cell receptor (beta chain) was documented in a study of OX40 agonist ivuxolimab in advanced cancers. Looking at the study overall: Administration of intravenous ivuxolimab to patients occurred every 2 weeks at 0.01 to 10 mg/kg. Study outcomes and limitations: Several nonresponders also turned out to have low normalized T-cell clonal expansion. Expanded clones were, on average, more numerous among CD8+ T cells than CD4+.

Here immunoSEQ multiplex PCR was the method, and the copy in TCRdb shows in-frame clones only, minus some. The table includes around 40,000 clones, more than 75% detected once. The CDR3 spans 17 residues. The germline V gene encodes CDR1 LNHDA and CDR2 SQIVND (reference sequence). V was clipped by 7 bases and J by 7 bases, with 26 bases between them. This clone turned up a few times. Its target is unknown. Cycle 7 day 1, cycle 4 day 1, and baseline were the timepoints at which blood was sampled. The starting material was CD4+ or CD8+ T cells sorted from blood, obtained in a trial of the OX40 agonist ivuxolimab. The chain couples TRBV19 to TRBJ2-1; no clear D. The receptor's source is an adult with an advanced solid tumor such as melanoma, head and neck, liver or kidney cancer. The CDR3: CASTDPRTVGFRNEQFF. The CDR3 DNA reads as TGTGCCAGTACCGATCCCCGGACCGTTGGATTCAGAAATGAGCAGTTCTTC.